The present T cell receptor (beta chain) was sequenced within a study of blood T cell repertoires in COVID-19. Study information: The samples span acute and convalescent COVID-19 from the United States, Italy and Spain.

V shed 7 bases, J shed 4 bases, and the junction held 5 bases outside the gene matches. Germline V gives CDR1 SQVTM, CDR2 ANQGSEA. The CDR3 loop spans 12 amino acids. Using immunoSEQ multiplex PCR, the repertoire was profiled, and TCRdb retains in-frame clones only, with some absent. The table records approximately 75,000 clones, approximately 86% of them present only once. Material for sequencing was peripheral blood. The sequence derives from an elderly man with COVID-19, enrolled during active disease. The rearrangement uses TRBV29-1 and TRBJ1-1, with TRBD1 matching over 8 bases. The CDR3: CSARGQGTEAFF. CDR3 nucleotides: TGCAGCGCCAGGGGGCAGGGCACTGAAGCTTTCTTT. Full variable domain (remainder filled in from reference TRBV29-1 and TRBJ1-1): SAVISQKPSRDICQRGTSLTIQCQVDSQVTMMFWYRQQPGQSLTLIATANQGSEATYESGFVIDKFPISRPNLTFSTLTVSNMSPEDSSIYLCSARGQGTEAFFGQGTRLTVV.